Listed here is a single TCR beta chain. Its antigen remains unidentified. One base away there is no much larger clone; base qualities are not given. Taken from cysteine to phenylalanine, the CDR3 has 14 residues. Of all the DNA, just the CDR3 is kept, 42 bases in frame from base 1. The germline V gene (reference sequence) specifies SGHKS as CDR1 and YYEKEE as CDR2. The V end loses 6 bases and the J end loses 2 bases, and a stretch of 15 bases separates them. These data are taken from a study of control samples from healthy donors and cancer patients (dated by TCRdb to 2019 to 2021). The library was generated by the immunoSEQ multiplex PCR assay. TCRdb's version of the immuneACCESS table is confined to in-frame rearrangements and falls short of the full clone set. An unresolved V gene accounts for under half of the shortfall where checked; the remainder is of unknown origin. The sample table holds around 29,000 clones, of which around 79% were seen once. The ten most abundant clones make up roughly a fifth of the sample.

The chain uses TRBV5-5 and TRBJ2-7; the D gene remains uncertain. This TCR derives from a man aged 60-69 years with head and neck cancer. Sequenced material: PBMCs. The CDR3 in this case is CASNFGVNTYEQYF. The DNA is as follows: TGTGCCAGCAACTTCGGAGTGAACACCTACGAGCAGTACTTC.